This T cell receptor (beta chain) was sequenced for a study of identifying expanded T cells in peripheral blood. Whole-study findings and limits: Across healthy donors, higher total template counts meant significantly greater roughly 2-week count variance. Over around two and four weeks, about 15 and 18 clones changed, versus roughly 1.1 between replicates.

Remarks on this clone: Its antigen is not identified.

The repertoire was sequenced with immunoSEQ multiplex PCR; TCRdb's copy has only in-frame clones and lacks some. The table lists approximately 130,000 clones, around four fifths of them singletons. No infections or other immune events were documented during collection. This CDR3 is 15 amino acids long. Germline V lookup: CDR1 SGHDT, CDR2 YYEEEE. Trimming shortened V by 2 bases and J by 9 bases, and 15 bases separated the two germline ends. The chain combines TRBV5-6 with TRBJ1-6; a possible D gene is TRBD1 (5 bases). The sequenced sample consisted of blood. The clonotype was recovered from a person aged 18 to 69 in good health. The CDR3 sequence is CASSFNWGGGSPLHF. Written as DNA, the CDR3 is TGTGCCAGCAGCTTTAATTGGGGGGGTGGTTCACCCCTCCACTTT.